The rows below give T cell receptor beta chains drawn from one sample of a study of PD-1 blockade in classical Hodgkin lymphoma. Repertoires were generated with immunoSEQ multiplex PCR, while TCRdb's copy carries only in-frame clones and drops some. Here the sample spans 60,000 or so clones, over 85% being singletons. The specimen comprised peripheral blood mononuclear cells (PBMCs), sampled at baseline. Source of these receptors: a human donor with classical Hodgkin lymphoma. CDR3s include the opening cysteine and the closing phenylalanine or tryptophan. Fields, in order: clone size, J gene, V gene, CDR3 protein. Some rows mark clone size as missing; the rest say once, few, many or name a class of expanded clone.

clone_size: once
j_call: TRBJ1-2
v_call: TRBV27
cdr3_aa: CASSPSQGRRGDYGYTF

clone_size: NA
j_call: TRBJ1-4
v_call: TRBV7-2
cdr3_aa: CASSLPGGREKLFF

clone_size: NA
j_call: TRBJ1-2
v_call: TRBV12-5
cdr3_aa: CASGLVADEQGWWWLYGYTF

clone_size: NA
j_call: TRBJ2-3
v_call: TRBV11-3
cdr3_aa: CASSSNTDTQYF

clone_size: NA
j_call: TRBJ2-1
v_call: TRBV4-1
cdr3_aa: CASSQEKRPYNEQFF

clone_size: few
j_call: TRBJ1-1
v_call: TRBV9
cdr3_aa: CASSVIQGANTEAFF

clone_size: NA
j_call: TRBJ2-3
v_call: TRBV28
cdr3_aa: CASSLATDTQYF

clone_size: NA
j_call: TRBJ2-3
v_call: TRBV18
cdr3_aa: CASSSVADTQYF

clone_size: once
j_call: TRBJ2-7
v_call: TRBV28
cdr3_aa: CASSFRLSAYEQYF

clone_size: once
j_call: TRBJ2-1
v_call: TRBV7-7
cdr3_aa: CASSRLQRGADNEQFF

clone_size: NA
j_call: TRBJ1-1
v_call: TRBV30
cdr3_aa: CAWSVKGRANTEAFF

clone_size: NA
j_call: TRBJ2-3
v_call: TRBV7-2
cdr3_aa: CASSLGGTTVYTDTQYF

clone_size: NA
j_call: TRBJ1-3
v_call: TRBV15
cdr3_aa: CATREGPGGVEDSTIYF

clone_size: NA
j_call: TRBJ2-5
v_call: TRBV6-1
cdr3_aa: CASSESRNPPRLETQYF

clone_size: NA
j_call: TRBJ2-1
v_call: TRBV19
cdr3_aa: CASTLGAPRRLAGGNEQFF

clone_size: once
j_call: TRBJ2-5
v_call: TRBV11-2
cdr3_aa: CASSLSKGALAHETQYF

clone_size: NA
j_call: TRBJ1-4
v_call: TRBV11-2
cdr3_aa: CASSSGRNEKLFF

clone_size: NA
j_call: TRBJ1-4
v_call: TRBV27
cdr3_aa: CASSWSLGGEKLFF

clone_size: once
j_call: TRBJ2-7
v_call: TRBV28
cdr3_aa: CASSLSQGVLSYEQYF

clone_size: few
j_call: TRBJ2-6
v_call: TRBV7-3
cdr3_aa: CASSLTVGPSGANVLTF

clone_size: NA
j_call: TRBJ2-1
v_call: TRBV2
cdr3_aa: CASSEGWDNEQFF

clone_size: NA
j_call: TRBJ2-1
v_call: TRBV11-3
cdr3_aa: CASSLRSASSYNEQFF

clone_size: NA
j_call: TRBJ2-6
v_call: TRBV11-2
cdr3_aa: CASSLDTGSGANVLTF

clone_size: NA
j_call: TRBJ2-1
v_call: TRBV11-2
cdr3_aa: CASSYGLVQPYNEQFF

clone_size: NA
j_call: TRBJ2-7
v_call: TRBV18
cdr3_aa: CASSPGGLAGLPSSYEQYF

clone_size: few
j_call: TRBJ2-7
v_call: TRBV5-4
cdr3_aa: CASSLAGGAGEQYF

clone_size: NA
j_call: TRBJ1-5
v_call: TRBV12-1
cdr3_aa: CASSLPLGTGENQPQHF

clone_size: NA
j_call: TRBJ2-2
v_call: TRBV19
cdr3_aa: CASSIGGVTGELFF

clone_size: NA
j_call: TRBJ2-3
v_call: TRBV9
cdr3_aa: CASSHRRGTDTQYF

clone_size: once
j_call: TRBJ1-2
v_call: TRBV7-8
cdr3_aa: CASSPSGTPGGYGYTF

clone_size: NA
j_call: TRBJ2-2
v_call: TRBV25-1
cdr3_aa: CASRYPGLENTGELFF

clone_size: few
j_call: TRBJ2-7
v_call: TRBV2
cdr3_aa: CASKVLQGPYEQYF

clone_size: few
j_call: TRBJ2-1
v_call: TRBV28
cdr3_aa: CASSLVSRPNNEQFF

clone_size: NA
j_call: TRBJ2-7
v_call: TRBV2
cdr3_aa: CASSGGQGYEQYF

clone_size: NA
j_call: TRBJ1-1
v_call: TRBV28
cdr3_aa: CASEQAWNTEAFF

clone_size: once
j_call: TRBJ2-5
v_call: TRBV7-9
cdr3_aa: CASRTSGTGRGETQYF

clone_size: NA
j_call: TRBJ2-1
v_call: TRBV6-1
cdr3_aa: CASSESSQGVGISYNEQFF

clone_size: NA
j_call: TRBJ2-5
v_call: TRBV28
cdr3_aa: CASSGQEKTQYF

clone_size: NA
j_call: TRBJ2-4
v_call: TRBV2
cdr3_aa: CASMMSLAKNIQYF

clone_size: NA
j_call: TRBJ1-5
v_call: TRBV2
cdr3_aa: CASSEHRTGGVQPQHF

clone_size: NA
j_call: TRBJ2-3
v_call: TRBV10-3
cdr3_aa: CATGSGITDTQYF

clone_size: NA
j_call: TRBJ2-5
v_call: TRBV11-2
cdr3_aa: CASSLVWAKQETQYF

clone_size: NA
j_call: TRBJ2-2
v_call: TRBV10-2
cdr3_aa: CASSESVGSNTGELFF

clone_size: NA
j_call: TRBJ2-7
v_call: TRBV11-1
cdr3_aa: CASSFGLDRGEQYF

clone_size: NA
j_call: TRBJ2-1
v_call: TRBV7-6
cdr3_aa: CASSLEARGRGHTNEQFF

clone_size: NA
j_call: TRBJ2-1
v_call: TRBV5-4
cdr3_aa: CASSLGTGNNEQFF

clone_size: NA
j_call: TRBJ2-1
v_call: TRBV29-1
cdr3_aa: CSVVLAGAVFF

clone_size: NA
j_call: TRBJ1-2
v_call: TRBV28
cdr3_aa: CASSYNGGYTF

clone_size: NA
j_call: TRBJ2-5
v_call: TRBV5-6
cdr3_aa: CASSLVTEQETQYF

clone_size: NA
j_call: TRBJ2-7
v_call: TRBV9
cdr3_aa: CASSATWDRPYEQYF

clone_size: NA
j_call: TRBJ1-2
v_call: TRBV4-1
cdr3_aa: CASSQERTGLGYGYTF

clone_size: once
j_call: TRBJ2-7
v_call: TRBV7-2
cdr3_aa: CASSLEGANYEQYF

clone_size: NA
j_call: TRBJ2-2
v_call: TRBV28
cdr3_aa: CASSGTGGHTGELFF

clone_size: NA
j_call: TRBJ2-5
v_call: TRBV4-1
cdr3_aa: CASSGLAGNLETQYF

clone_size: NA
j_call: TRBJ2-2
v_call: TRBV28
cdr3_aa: CASSLSWGDNPHTGELFF

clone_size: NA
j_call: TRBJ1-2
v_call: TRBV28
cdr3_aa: CATTTGGSLYGYTF